This TCR beta chain stems from a study of long-term antiretroviral therapy in people with HIV. Specimens held roughly 0.9-10 million cryopreserved PBMC prior to DNA extraction. The authors ran the immunoSEQ assay, v3.0, at survey level. The assay was immunoSEQ multiplex PCR, and TCRdb's table has in-frame clones only and misses some. This sample has roughly 18,000 clones, with 60% to 85% found just once. Germline CDR1 reads MNHEY; CDR2 reads SMNVEV (reference sequence). The CDR3 runs to 14 residues. Between the trimmed V and J ends, which lost 5 bases and 4 bases, there was a span of 12 bases. The specimen comprised unsorted PBMCs, sampled 2.9 years after starting antiretroviral therapy. V and J are TRBV27 and TRBJ2-1, with D possibly TRBD1 on 6 matching bases. This TCR was sampled from a woman in her 30s with HIV. The CDR3 DNA reads as TGTGCCAGCAGTGCCTCGACAGGATACAATGAGCAGTTCTTC. As protein: CASSASTGYNEQFF.